Listed below are T cell receptor beta chains from one sample, sequenced in a study of T cell responses to AZD1222 COVID-19 vaccine. This table comes from immunoSEQ multiplex PCR, and its TCRdb copy is limited to in-frame clones, with some not included. The table has approximately 150,000 clones, roughly 86% seen once; the top ten hold 5% to 6%. This material consisted of peripheral blood, taken 28 days after the second AZD1222 dose. The receptors were sampled from an adult who received the AZD1222 COVID-19 vaccine. Each CDR3 is given with its conserved first and last residue. Fields, in order: D gene, V gene, clone size, J gene, CDR3 DNA, CDR3 protein. A D gene is named only where the DNA matches it firmly. Only part of the rows carry a size: once, few, many, or a class if the clone is expanded.

>TRBD2|TRBV18|NA|TRBJ2-1
TGTGCCAGCTCACCACCAACTAGCGGGAGTCATGAGCAGTTCTTC
CASSPPTSGSHEQFF
>NA|TRBV5-1|NA|TRBJ2-7
TGCGCCAGCAGCTGGGGGGCGCCCCGGGACGAGCAGTACTTC
CASSWGAPRDEQYF
>NA|TRBV5-5|NA|TRBJ2-5
TGTGCCAGCAGCCCGGGGACGGCAAAAGAGACCCAGTACTTC
CASSPGTAKETQYF
>NA|TRBV5-4|NA|TRBJ1-4
TGTGCCAGCAGCTTGGTAACGGATGCAACTAATGAAAAACTGTTTTTT
CASSLVTDATNEKLFF
>TRBD1|TRBV18|NA|TRBJ1-6
TGTGCCAGCTCACCAACCGGGACAGGGATTTACAATTCACCCCTCCACTTT
CASSPTGTGIYNSPLHF
>NA|TRBV6-1|NA|TRBJ2-5
TGTGCCAGCAGTGAAGTAGATCGGGGCGGCGAGACCCAGTACTTC
CASSEVDRGGETQYF
>NA|TRBV27|NA|TRBJ1-4
TGTGCCAGCAGTTTATCGTCGGCGGACGCTAATGAAAAACTGTTTTTT
CASSLSSADANEKLFF
>NA|TRBV18|NA|TRBJ1-1
TGTGCCAGCTCACTAAAGGGGGACACTGAAGCTTTCTTT
CASSLKGDTEAFF
>TRBD1|TRBV7-2|few|TRBJ1-5
TGTGCCAGCAGCTTAAGCACAGGGGGGTATGGCAATCAGCCCCAGCATTTT
CASSLSTGGYGNQPQHF
>NA|TRBV9|NA|TRBJ1-2
TGTGCCAGCACTCCAATAGACCGGGGCCAGGGGGGCTACACCTTC
CASTPIDRGQGGYTF
>TRBD1|TRBV6-5|NA|TRBJ2-7
TGTGCCAGCAGTTTCACGACAGGGGATTCTTCCGAGCAGTACTTC
CASSFTTGDSSEQYF
>TRBD1|TRBV4-1|NA|TRBJ2-1
TGCGCCAGCAGGGCTGGACAGGGAGCCAATGAGCAGTTCTTC
CASRAGQGANEQFF
>NA|TRBV19|NA|TRBJ1-1
TGTGCCAGTATCCAACGGGGGGACTCTGAAGCTTTCTTT
CASIQRGDSEAFF
>NA|TRBV4-1|NA|TRBJ2-1
TGCGCCAGCAGCCCCGTGGGGTGGGACAATGAGCAGTTCTTC
CASSPVGWDNEQFF
>TRBD2|TRBV3-1/TRBV3-2|NA|TRBJ2-3
TGTGCCAGCAGCCCTAATCGGGGGGGGAGCACAGATACGCAGTATTTT
CASSPNRGGSTDTQYF
>TRBD1|TRBV2|NA|TRBJ1-5
TGTGCCAGCAGAGTGGGACAGGCCGACAATCAGCCCCAGCATTTT
CASRVGQADNQPQHF
>TRBD2|TRBV10-3|NA|TRBJ2-7
TGTGCCATCAGTCCGGGACTAGTAGGCGAGCAGTACTTC
CAISPGLVGEQYF
>TRBD2|TRBV7-8|NA|TRBJ2-1
TGTGCCAGCAGCCCAAGGACTAGCGGGATATCTTTCACCTACAATGAGCAGTTCTTC
CASSPRTSGISFTYNEQFF
>NA|TRBV5-4|NA|TRBJ2-5
TGTGCCAGCAGCTTGGATTCCGGGAGTTACGAGACCCAGTACTTC
CASSLDSGSYETQYF
>NA|TRBV5-1|NA|TRBJ1-2
TGCGCCAGCAGCGCGGACAGCTTCTATGGCTACACCTTC
CASSADSFYGYTF
>TRBD2|TRBV9|NA|TRBJ2-3
TGTGCCAGCAGCGTAACCCTAGCGGGAGGGACGGATACGCAGTATTTT
CASSVTLAGGTDTQYF
>NA|TRBV10-1|NA|TRBJ2-2
TGCGCCAGCAGTGATGAGACGAAATCGTACACCGGGGAGCTGTTTTTT
CASSDETKSYTGELFF
>NA|TRBV5-4|NA|TRBJ2-2
TGTGCCAGCAGCTTGGGGGCCGCCTTGAACACCGGGGAGCTGTTTTTT
CASSLGAALNTGELFF
>NA|TRBV10-2|once|TRBJ2-2
TGCGCCAGCAGTGTTAGGCCCCTAGGAGGGGAGCTGTTTTTT
CASSVRPLGGELFF
>TRBD1|TRBV3-1/TRBV3-2|NA|TRBJ1-1
TGTGCCAGCAGCGCCGGGACAGGGAACACTGAAGCTTTCTTT
CASSAGTGNTEAFF
>NA|TRBV27|NA|TRBJ1-6
TGTGCCAGCAGTTTATCGGGGGGGTATAATTCACCCCTCCACTTT
CASSLSGGYNSPLHF
>NA|TRBV12-3/TRBV12-4|NA|TRBJ2-7
TGTGCCAGCACCCTAACGGGAGAGCAGTACTTC
CASTLTGEQYF
>TRBD2|TRBV18|few|TRBJ2-5
TGTGCCAGCTCACCACTAGCGGGGCGAGAGACCCAGTACTTC
CASSPLAGRETQYF
>TRBD1|TRBV6-5|NA|TRBJ1-2
TGTGCCAGCAGCGAGACAGGGCACTATGGCTACACCTTC
CASSETGHYGYTF
>NA|TRBV2|NA|TRBJ1-4
TGTGCCAGCACGGCGGGGGGGAATAATGAAAAACTGTTTTTT
CASTAGGNNEKLFF
>NA|TRBV28|NA|TRBJ1-5
TGTGCCAGCAGTTTGGGAGTTAGCAATCAGCCCCAGCATTTT
CASSLGVSNQPQHF
>TRBD1|TRBV11-2|NA|TRBJ1-2
TGTGCCAGCAGCGGGGGAGGGACAGGGACTACTAACTATGGCTACACCTTC
CASSGGGTGTTNYGYTF
>TRBD2|TRBV28|few|TRBJ2-7
TGTGCCAGCAGCCCCATCAGCGGGAGCCCGTACGAGCAGTACTTC
CASSPISGSPYEQYF
>NA|TRBV28|NA|TRBJ1-2
TGTGCCAGCAGTCCGTCTGGATACCACGACTATGGCTGGGAGGGCTACACCTTC
CASSPSGYHDYGWEGYTF
>NA|TRBV6-1|NA|TRBJ1-4
TGTGCCAGCAGTGAAGGGGGGGCAGGAAATGAAAAACTGTTTTTT
CASSEGGAGNEKLFF
>NA|TRBV24-1|NA|TRBJ2-1
TGTGCCAAAAACAATGAGCAGTTCTTC
CAKNNEQFF
>TRBD1|TRBV5-4|NA|TRBJ1-1
TGTGCCAGCAGCCCGGGACAGGGGGCAAACACTGAAGCTTTCTTT
CASSPGQGANTEAFF
>NA|TRBV6-5|NA|TRBJ1-2
TGTGCCAGCAGTCCCGAGGGGGGGAACTATGGCTACACCTTC
CASSPEGGNYGYTF
>NA|TRBV4-1|NA|TRBJ2-3
TGCGCCAGCAGCCAACCTGACCAGGGTTGGCCGGATACGCAGTATTTT
CASSQPDQGWPDTQYF
>NA|TRBV6-5|once|TRBJ2-1
TGTGCCAGCAGTTACTCGATTGGGGGGGGCGGCGGGTTCTTC
CASSYSIGGGGGFF
>TRBD2|TRBV18|NA|TRBJ2-1
TGTGCCAGCTCGCAGCTAGCGGGGGGGCTCAATGAGCAGTTCTTC
CASSQLAGGLNEQFF
>NA|TRBV11-3|NA|TRBJ2-1
TGTGCCAGCAGCTTAGGACAGGGAGGTTACAATGAGCAGTTCTTC
CASSLGQGGYNEQFF
>TRBD2|TRBV4-2|NA|TRBJ2-7
TGTGCCAGCAGCCATGGCGGCGGGGGGACCTACGAGCAGTACTTC
CASSHGGGGTYEQYF
>NA|TRBV16|NA|TRBJ2-2
TGTGCCAGCAGCCAATCGGTAGTAGCCGGGGAGCTGTTTTTT
CASSQSVVAGELFF
>NA|TRBV10-3|once|TRBJ2-2
TGTGCCATCAAATCAGCGAACACCGGGGAGCTGTTTTTT
CAIKSANTGELFF
>NA|TRBV28|NA|TRBJ2-3
TGTGCCAGCAGTTTGTGGGGGGCACGCGGGGATACGCAGTATTTT
CASSLWGARGDTQYF
>NA|TRBV6-6|NA|TRBJ2-3
TGTGCCAGCAGGACGGCGGGTGGCACAGATACGCAGTATTTT
CASRTAGGTDTQYF
>TRBD1|TRBV6-5|NA|TRBJ1-2
TGTGCCAGCTGCTCTCTCGACAGGGTCGGCTACACCTTC
CASCSLDRVGYTF
>TRBD1|TRBV28|once|TRBJ2-1
TGTGCCAGCCTCCGACAGGGGGCTGGGAATGAGCAGTTCTTC
CASLRQGAGNEQFF
>NA|TRBV5-6|NA|TRBJ1-1
TGTGCCAGCAGCTGGGACAACATGAACACTGAAGCTTTCTTT
CASSWDNMNTEAFF
>NA|TRBV14|NA|TRBJ2-1
TGTGCCAGCAGCCAAGATACGAGACCGCAGTTCTTC
CASSQDTRPQFF
>NA|TRBV5-1|NA|TRBJ1-1
TGCGCCAGCAGCACTACGGTAGGGAACACTGAAGCTTTCTTT
CASSTTVGNTEAFF
>TRBD2|TRBV27|NA|TRBJ2-7
TGTGCCAGCAGGACTAGCGGGATAAACGAGCAGTACTTC
CASRTSGINEQYF
>NA|TRBV6-5|few|TRBJ2-7
TGTGCCAGCATTTCGACACTAACCTACGAGCAGTACTTC
CASISTLTYEQYF
>NA|TRBV2|NA|TRBJ1-5
TGTGCCAGCATTGGGCAGGAGGCCAATCAGCCCCAGCATTTT
CASIGQEANQPQHF
>TRBD1|TRBV24-1|NA|TRBJ1-2
TGTGCCACCAGTTCGGAACAGGGGAACTATGGCTACACCTTC
CATSSEQGNYGYTF
>NA|TRBV7-2|NA|TRBJ1-2
TGTGCCAGCACCGTGGGGGGGCGTATCTATGGCTACACCTTC
CASTVGGRIYGYTF